A selection of T cell receptor beta chains follows, all from one sample in a study of technical replicates of blood from several donors. Clones were read by immunoSEQ multiplex PCR, and TCRdb kept only the in-frame ones, dropping some. This sample has approximately 92,000 clones, with about 95% found just once. The sequencing input was T cells isolated from PBMCs. All receptors come from a human donor in good health. Both conserved end residues are part of each CDR3. D genes are given only for firm matches. Clone size is shown for a subset of rows, as once, few, many or a class of expanded clone.

>13|-|-|TRBJ2-1|TRBV4-3
TGCGCCAGCAGCCAAGAGGTTCTGCGTGAGCAGTTCTTC
CASSQEVLREQFF
>15|TRBD2|once|TRBJ2-2|TRBV2
TGTGCCAGCAGTGAAGACGGACTAGCCACCGGGGAGCTGTTTTTT
CASSEDGLATGELFF
>15|TRBD1|-|TRBJ1-5|TRBV18
TGTGCCAGCTCACCTCAAGGACAGGGAGGCCAGCCCCAGCATTTT
CASSPQGQGGQPQHF
>16|TRBD1|-|TRBJ1-2|TRBV6-1
TGTGCCAGCAGTGAAGGGTCAGGGGGCATGTTATATGGCTACACCTTC
CASSEGSGGMLYGYTF
>16|TRBD1|-|TRBJ2-1|TRBV19
TGTGCCAGTAGTATCTTAGCGGGACAGGGGGCAGACGAGCAGTTCTTC
CASSILAGQGADEQFF
>16|-|-|TRBJ2-3|TRBV11-2
TGTGCCAGCAGCTTAGATAACCCTTACGGGGGAGATACGCAGTATTTT
CASSLDNPYGGDTQYF
>14|-|-|TRBJ2-7|TRBV27
TGTGCCAGCAGTTGGGGTAAAGGGGGCTACGAGCAGTACTTC
CASSWGKGGYEQYF
>16|TRBD1|-|TRBJ2-4|TRBV11-2
TGTGCCAGCAGCCCCCCGTTAACAGGGGCCGGAAACATTCAGTACTTC
CASSPPLTGAGNIQYF
>12|-|-|TRBJ2-3|TRBV5-1
TGCGCCAGCAGCCAGACTACAGATACGCAGTATTTT
CASSQTTDTQYF
>13|-|-|TRBJ1-1|TRBV19
TGTGCCAGTAGTATAGATCGGGAAACTGAAGCTTTCTTT
CASSIDRETEAFF
>12|-|-|TRBJ2-7|TRBV15
TGTGCCACCAGCGTAGACGAGGACGAGCAGTACTTC
CATSVDEDEQYF
>14|-|-|TRBJ1-5|TRBV4-2
TGTGCCAGCAGCCGGGCGGGGGGCAATCAGCCCCAGCATTTT
CASSRAGGNQPQHF
>12|-|-|TRBJ2-5|TRBV15
TGTGCCACCAGCACATACTTAGAGACCCAGTACTTC
CATSTYLETQYF
>12|-|-|TRBJ2-1|TRBV6-5
TGTGCCAGCACCGAAAACAACAATGAGCAGTTCTTC
CASTENNNEQFF